This T cell receptor beta chain was sequenced during a study of blood T cell repertoires in COVID-19. The wider study: T cells, B-cell-depleted T cells, or PBMCs provided the cDNA or gDNA that served as material.

CDR1 is SGHRS and CDR2 is YFSETQ in the germline V gene. The CDR3 contains 14 residues. The germline V and J ends were trimmed by 1 base and 0 bases, with 8 bases remaining between them. The Seattle site enrolled patients during active infection and followed them longitudinally. Profiling relied on immunoSEQ multiplex PCR, and the TCRdb table lists in-frame clones only, not all of them. The data contain some 80,000 clones, 80% to 95% of them singletons. V usage is TRBV5-1 and J usage is TRBJ2-7; D gene uncertain. The sequencing input was peripheral blood. This TCR was recovered from a man in his fifties with COVID-19, enrolled during active disease. The CDR3 DNA reads TGCGCCAGCAGCTTGCTGTGGAGCTCCTACGAGCAGTACTTC. Its translation is CASSLLWSSYEQYF.